The clone carrying this TCR beta chain was detected a few times. What it binds is not known. Trimming at V came to 3 bases and at J to 2 bases, leaving 5 bases not matched to a gene. Germline assignment: CDR1 LNHDA and CDR2 SQIVND (reference sequence). The CDR3 runs to 16 residues. This sample is drawn from a study of shared clonotypes between healthy human individuals. Study in general: Per-donor plates numbered three CD4 naive, three CD4 memory, two CD8 naive and one CD8 memory.

Points from the study as a whole: Only blood was sampled; tissue repertoires likely differ.

CD8 memory combined CD45RO+ cells with CCR7-negative CD45RA+ TemRA cells. The table came from immunoSEQ multiplex PCR; TCRdb's copy has only in-frame clones and leaves some out. The table lists about 95,000 clones, 65% to 70% of them singletons. The J gene is TRBJ1-5, the V gene TRBV19; 9 bases are shared with TRBD1. Input material: memory CD8+ T cells sorted from blood. Subset denoted: CD45RO+ cells pooled with CCR7-negative TemRA cells. The clonotype was recovered from a man younger than 40 in good health. The CDR3 loop reads CASSIGQGLGNQPQHF. The DNA for the CDR3 is TGTGCCAGTAGTATTGGACAGGGGCTGGGCAATCAGCCCCAGCATTTT.